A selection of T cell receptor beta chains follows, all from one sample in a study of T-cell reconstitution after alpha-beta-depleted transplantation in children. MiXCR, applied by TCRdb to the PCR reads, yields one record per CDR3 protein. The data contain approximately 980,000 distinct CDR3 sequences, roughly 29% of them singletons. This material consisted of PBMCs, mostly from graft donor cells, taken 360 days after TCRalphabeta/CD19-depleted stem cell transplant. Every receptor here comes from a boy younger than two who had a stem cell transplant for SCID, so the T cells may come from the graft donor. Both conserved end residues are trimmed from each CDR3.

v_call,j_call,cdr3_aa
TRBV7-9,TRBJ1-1,ASSLERGRDLNTEAF
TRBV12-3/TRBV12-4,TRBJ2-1,ASRLTVSYNEQF
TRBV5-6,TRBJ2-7,ASSLKAGIPYEQY
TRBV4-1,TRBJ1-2,ASSQDGGTYYGYT
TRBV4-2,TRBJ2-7,ASSQFLKVEQY
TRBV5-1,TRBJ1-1,ASSYTGNTEAF
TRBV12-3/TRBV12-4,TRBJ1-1,VSRGSMNTEAF
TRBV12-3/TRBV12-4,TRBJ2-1,ASTWGSPNNEQF
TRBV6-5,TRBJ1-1,ASGYAGMNTEAF
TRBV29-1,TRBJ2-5,SVGQQGRMSRETQY
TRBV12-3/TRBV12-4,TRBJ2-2,ASSWVDTGELF
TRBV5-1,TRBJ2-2,ASSAGTGLVFTGELF
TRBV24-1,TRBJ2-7,ATSDRRRTVIPKQY
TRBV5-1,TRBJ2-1,ASSFGPLVNEQF
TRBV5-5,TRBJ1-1,ASSFPSQIPDTEAF
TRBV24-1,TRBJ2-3,ATSDPGLAGDLDTQY
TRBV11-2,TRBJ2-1,ASSSQGLGDNEQF
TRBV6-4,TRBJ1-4,ASSGLAGGGTNEKLF
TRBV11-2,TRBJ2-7,ASSLSRTATYEQY
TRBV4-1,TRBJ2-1,ASSRLRGLSSYNEQF
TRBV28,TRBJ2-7,ASSLAGDYHEQY
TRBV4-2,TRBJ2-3,ASSLHPGLAGTDTQY
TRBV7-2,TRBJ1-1,ASSSPLLGSEAF
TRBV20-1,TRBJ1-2,SASISRSYGYT
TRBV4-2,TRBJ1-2,ASSQEGGRGLYGYT
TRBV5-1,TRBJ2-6,ASSPKLTGSGANVLT
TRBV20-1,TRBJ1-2,SARDRTGHLYGYT
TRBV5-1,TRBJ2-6,ASNTGAPGANVLT
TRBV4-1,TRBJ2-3,ASSQDRLTGTVATDTQY
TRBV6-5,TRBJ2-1,ASSSFGLAGGQF
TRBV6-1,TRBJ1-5,ASRRDRGPNQPQH
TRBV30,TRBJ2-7,AWSGAYEQY
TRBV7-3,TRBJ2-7,ASSLTAGQGTSHEQY
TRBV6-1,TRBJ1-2,ATSGGLWGYGYT
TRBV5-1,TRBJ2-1,ATRNSGGLPYNEQF
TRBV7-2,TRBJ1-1,ASSRAGYTEAF
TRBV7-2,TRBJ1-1,ASSLAPAIPGTANTEAF
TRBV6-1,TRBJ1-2,ASSRHSGDGYT
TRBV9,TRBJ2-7,ASSENGLTFSYEQY
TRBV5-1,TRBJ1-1,ASSFQQGGDTEAF
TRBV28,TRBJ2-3,ASSFVQISTDTQY
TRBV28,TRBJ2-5,ASREQGQETQY
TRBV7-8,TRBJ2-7,ASSRRQGYYEQY
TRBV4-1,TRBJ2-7,ASSQDPSGISYEQY
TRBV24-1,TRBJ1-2,ATSDSLGYT
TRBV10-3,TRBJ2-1,AISRTSLKNNEQF
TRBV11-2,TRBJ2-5,ASSPGDSQETQY
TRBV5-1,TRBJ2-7,ASSLASGGKVNEQY
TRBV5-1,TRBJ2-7,ASSLPKYGGSHEQY
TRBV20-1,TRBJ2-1,SAVGNEQF
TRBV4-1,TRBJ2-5,ASSQEGSGVPQETQY
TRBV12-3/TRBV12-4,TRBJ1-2,ASTPGAHHYGYT
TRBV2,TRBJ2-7,ASRSSLGPVGPKAPYEQY
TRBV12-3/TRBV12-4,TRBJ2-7,ASSFHRRAAYEQY
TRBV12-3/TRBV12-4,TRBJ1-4,ASSPQIGLSTNEKLF